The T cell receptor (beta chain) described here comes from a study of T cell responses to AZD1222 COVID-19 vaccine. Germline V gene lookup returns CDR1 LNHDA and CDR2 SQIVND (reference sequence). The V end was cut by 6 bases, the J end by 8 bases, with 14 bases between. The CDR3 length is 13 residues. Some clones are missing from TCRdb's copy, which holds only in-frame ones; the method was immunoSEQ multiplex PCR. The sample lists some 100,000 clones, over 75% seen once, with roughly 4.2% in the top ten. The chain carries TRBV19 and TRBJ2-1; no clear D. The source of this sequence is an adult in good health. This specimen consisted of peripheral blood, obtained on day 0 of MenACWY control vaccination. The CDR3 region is CASRGRSPDEQFF. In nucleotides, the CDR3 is TGTGCCAGTAGGGGCCGGTCGCCCGATGAGCAGTTCTTC.